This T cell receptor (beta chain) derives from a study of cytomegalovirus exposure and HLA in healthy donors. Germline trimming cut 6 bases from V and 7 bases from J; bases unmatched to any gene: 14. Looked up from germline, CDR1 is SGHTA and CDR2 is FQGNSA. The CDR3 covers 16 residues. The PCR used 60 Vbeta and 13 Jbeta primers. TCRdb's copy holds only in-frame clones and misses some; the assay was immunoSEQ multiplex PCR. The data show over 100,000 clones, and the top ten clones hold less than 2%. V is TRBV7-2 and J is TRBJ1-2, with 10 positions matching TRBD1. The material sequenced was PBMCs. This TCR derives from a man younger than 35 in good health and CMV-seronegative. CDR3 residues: CASSSTLRQGATGYTF. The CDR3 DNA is TGTGCCAGCAGTTCGACCCTAAGACAGGGGGCAACTGGCTACACCTTC.